There are a few counts of the clone carrying this T cell receptor (beta chain). Its target is unknown. The data were taken from a study of T cells in localized non-small cell lung cancer. General observations from the study: Tumor samples were not multi-region, leaving intratumor heterogeneity unexcluded. The appearance of a median approximately 60 of the top 100 tumor clones was seen in adjacent lung. Higher blood T cell density went with longer overall survival.

Sequenced by immunoSEQ multiplex PCR; TCRdb stores in-frame clones only, minus some. The sample lists 60,000 to 75,000 clones, 70% to 90% seen once, with around an eighth in the top ten. In germline, CDR1 is SGHTA, CDR2 FQGTGA. Trimming stripped 2 bases from V and 7 bases from J, with 30 bases between. CDR3 length equals 20 residues. The sequenced sample was peripheral blood, obtained before any cancer treatment. This receptor was obtained from a female donor aged 60 or older with stage I lung adenocarcinoma. This chain connects TRBV7-3 to TRBJ2-1, with D tentatively TRBD2 (5 bases). The CDR3 loop is CASSLPAGPERSPRGNEQFF. In DNA form, the CDR3 reads TGTGCCAGCAGCTTACCCGCTGGGCCCGAGCGGTCACCTCGTGGTAATGAGCAGTTCTTC.